This is a list of T cell receptor beta chains from one sample in a study of blood T cells in healthy people across ages. Each CDR3 protein is one row after TCRdb ran MiXCR on the 5' RACE reads. The sample yields 700,000 to 950,000 distinct CDR3 sequences, roughly 50% seen once. The sample comprised blood. The receptor set was obtained from a man under 40 in good health. Each CDR3 is given with its conserved first and last residue. The D gene is left open where the match is weak. For some rows the clone size is stated as once, few or many, or as a class when expanded; others skip it.

>TRBJ2-3|.|TRBV5-1|TRBD2
CASSQQEAGGLDTQYF
TGCGCCAGCAGCCAGCAGGAAGCGGGGGGATTAGATACGCAGTATTTT
>TRBJ2-1|.|TRBV19|.
CATRLWASANNEQFF
TGTGCCACGCGGCTTTGGGCTAGCGCTAACAATGAGCAGTTCTTC
>TRBJ2-7|.|TRBV6-2/TRBV6-3|TRBD2
CASSYAGGPTYERYF
TGTGCCAGCAGTTACGCGGGAGGGCCAACCTACGAGCGGTACTTC
>TRBJ2-5|few|TRBV7-2|TRBD2
CASSLSSGGQETQYF
TGTGCCAGCAGCTTATCATCGGGGGGACAAGAGACCCAGTACTTC
>TRBJ2-7|few|TRBV7-9|.
CASSRTLYEQYF
TGTGCCAGCAGCCGGACACTCTACGAGCAGTACTTC
>TRBJ2-7|.|TRBV25-1|.
CASSEGAASYNEQYF
TGTGCCAGCAGTGAGGGAGCGGCCTCCTACAATGAGCAGTACTTC
>TRBJ2-3|.|TRBV7-2|TRBD2
CASSKAGGQGDTQYF
TGTGCCAGCAGTAAAGCGGGAGGGCAGGGAGATACGCAGTATTTT
>TRBJ2-6|.|TRBV20-1|.
CSARPGANVLTF
TGCAGTGCTAGACCGGGGGCCAACGTCCTGACTTTC
>TRBJ2-1|.|TRBV27|TRBD1
CASSSTGGLSYNEQFF
TGTGCCAGCAGTTCCACAGGGGGCTTATCCTATAATGAGCAGTTCTTC
>TRBJ2-7|.|TRBV7-9|.
CASSLAQGKYEQYF
TGTGCCAGCAGCCTCGCCCAGGGGAAGTACGAGCAGTACTTC
>TRBJ2-7|.|TRBV7-8|TRBD1
CASSLAQGKDEQYF
TGTGCCAGCAGCTTAGCACAGGGGAAGGACGAGCAGTACTTC
>TRBJ2-7|few|TRBV7-3|.
CASSLNPTYEQYF
TGTGCCAGCAGCTTAAATCCAACCTACGAGCAGTACTTC
>TRBJ2-5|.|TRBV6-6|.
CASSYAGTDVETQYF
TGTGCCAGCAGTTACGCCGGGACCGACGTGGAGACCCAGTACTTC
>TRBJ2-2|.|TRBV6-2/TRBV6-3|.
CASSYGKHLYTGELFF
TGTGCCAGCAGTTACGGGAAGCACCTCTACACCGGGGAGCTGTTTTTT
>TRBJ1-1|.|TRBV3-1|.
CASSRDRHTEAFF
TGTGCCAGCAGCCGTGACCGACACACTGAAGCTTTCTTT
>TRBJ2-7|few|TRBV20-1|.
CSARVKGEQYF
TGCAGTGCTAGGGTTAAAGGGGAGCAGTACTTC
>TRBJ2-3|few|TRBV5-4|TRBD2
CASRPSGSADTQYF
TGTGCCAGCCGACCGAGCGGGAGTGCAGATACGCAGTATTTT
>TRBJ2-7|.|TRBV5-6|.
CASSQTPAGKTDEQYF
TGTGCCAGCAGCCAAACCCCCGCGGGGAAGACGGACGAGCAGTACTTC
>TRBJ2-5|.|TRBV2|TRBD2
CASSEAGAEETQYF
TGTGCCAGCAGTGAGGCGGGAGCAGAAGAGACCCAGTACTTC
>TRBJ2-4|.|TRBV20-1|TRBD2
CSAGVAGGYSYVQYF
TGCAGTGCTGGGGTGGCGGGAGGCTACTCCTACGTGCAGTACTTC
>TRBJ2-7|once|TRBV25-1|.
CASGEYGNYEQYF
TGTGCCAGCGGTGAATACGGGAATTACGAGCAGTACTTC
>TRBJ2-7|.|TRBV12-3/TRBV12-4|.
CASSFLQYEQYF
TGTGCCAGCAGTTTTTTGCAGTACGAGCAGTACTTC
>TRBJ1-2|.|TRBV20-1|.
CSAYRARGYGYTF
TGCAGTGCCTACAGGGCCAGGGGCTATGGCTACACCTTC
>TRBJ2-7|few|TRBV7-2|.
CASSSQRVQYF
TGTGCCAGCAGCTCGCAGCGAGTGCAGTACTTC
>TRBJ2-5|few|TRBV15|.
CATSRDGGRGETQYF
TGTGCCACCAGCAGAGATGGCGGGCGGGGAGAGACCCAGTACTTC
>TRBJ2-4|.|TRBV7-2|TRBD1
CASSFQGADIQYF
TGTGCCAGCAGCTTTCAGGGGGCTGACATTCAGTACTTC
>TRBJ2-7|.|TRBV6-5|.
CASSTAWGGSYNEQYF
TGTGCCAGCAGTACCGCCTGGGGGGGCTCCTACAATGAGCAGTACTTC
>TRBJ1-2|few|TRBV6-2/TRBV6-3|.
CASDTPHLYGYTF
TGTGCCAGCGACACCCCACACCTCTATGGCTACACCTTC
>TRBJ1-2|few|TRBV3-1|.
CASSQEGARGYTF
TGTGCCAGCAGCCAAGAGGGGGCTCGAGGCTACACCTTC
>TRBJ1-2|.|TRBV20-1|.
CSARQTTLGSALGGYTF
TGCAGTGCTAGACAAACGACCTTGGGTTCGGCCCTAGGTGGCTACACCTTC
>TRBJ1-2|.|TRBV10-3|TRBD1
CAISGRDRGPYGYTF
TGTGCCATCAGTGGTCGGGACAGGGGGCCCTATGGCTACACCTTC
>TRBJ2-1|.|TRBV27|TRBD2
CASRPGLAVHEQFF
TGTGCCAGCAGGCCGGGACTAGCGGTTCATGAGCAGTTCTTC
>TRBJ2-3|.|TRBV5-6|.
CASSLNDRDTDTQYF
TGTGCCAGCAGCTTGAATGACCGAGACACAGATACGCAGTATTTT
>TRBJ2-7|.|TRBV7-2|.
CASSSWTAYEQYF
TGTGCCAGCAGCTCCTGGACAGCCTATGAGCAGTACTTC
>TRBJ1-2|many|TRBV6-5|TRBD1
CASSPGQGRRYGYTF
TGTGCCAGCAGTCCCGGACAGGGTCGCCGCTATGGCTACACCTTC
>TRBJ2-3|.|TRBV7-6|.
CASSLDTVTDTQYF
TGTGCCAGCAGCTTAGACACAGTAACAGATACGCAGTATTTT
>TRBJ2-7|.|TRBV12-3/TRBV12-4|.
CASSLGTNPTYEQYF
TGTGCCAGCAGTTTAGGGACTAATCCGACCTACGAGCAGTACTTC
>TRBJ2-1|few|TRBV7-2|.
CASSLEGLAASSYNEQFF
TGTGCCAGCAGCTTAGAAGGTTTGGCCGCGAGCTCCTACAATGAGCAGTTCTTC
>TRBJ2-3|.|TRBV28|TRBD2
CASRTSLPPDTQYF
TGTGCGAGTCGGACTAGTTTGCCGCCAGATACGCAGTATTTT
>TRBJ2-7|.|TRBV7-2|TRBD2
CASSHGTNYEQYF
TGTGCCAGCAGCCACGGGACTAACTACGAGCAGTACTTC
>TRBJ1-5|.|TRBV6-2/TRBV6-3|.
CASRDISNQPQHF
TGTGCCAGCAGGGACATTAGCAATCAGCCCCAGCATTTT
>TRBJ2-3|.|TRBV29-1|.
CSVEILTRDRSTDTQYF
TGCAGCGTTGAAATTCTCACTCGGGACCGCAGCACAGATACGCAGTATTTT
>TRBJ2-3|.|TRBV5-1|TRBD2
CASTVSLAGGRGDTQYF
TGCGCCAGCACCGTATCTCTAGCGGGGGGGCGTGGAGATACGCAGTATTTT